This TCR beta chain comes out of a study of CD8 T cells in Susac syndrome. Study-level background: Treatment at blood withdrawal was none, corticosteroids, or intravenous immunoglobulin alone in Susac syndrome patients.

V was cut by 4 bases and J by 4 bases, with 11 bases left in between. CDR3 length equals 15 residues. The germline V gene has CDR1 SGHAT and CDR2 FQNNGV. Random hexamers served to reverse transcribe roughly 0.5 to 1 ug RNA. Multiplex immunoSEQ PCR targeted 54 Vbeta and 13 Jbeta TCR beta segments. TCRdb processed the immunoSEQ multiplex PCR reads anew with MiXCR; each CDR3 protein has one entry. The data hold 110,000 to 150,000 distinct CDR3 sequences, with around 95% observed a single time. The sequencing sample was made of CD4+ T cells from PBMCs. The chain is built from TRBV11-2 and TRBJ2-6, with TRBD1 as a possible D gene (6 bases). The TCR comes from a human donor with Susac syndrome. CDR3 protein: CASSWTVSGANVLTF. In nucleotides, the CDR3 is TGTGCCAGCAGCTGGACAGTATCCGGGGCCAACGTCCTGACTTTC.